The present TCR beta chain was sequenced within a study of T cell changes during pregnancy in multiple sclerosis. Data came from immunoSEQ multiplex PCR; TCRdb stores just in-frame clones and leaves some out. The table records about 67,000 clones, approximately 90% of them present only once. V gave up 5 bases and J gave up 8 bases; unmatched junction bases: 2. From germline, CDR1 is SNHLY and CDR2 FYNNEI. The CDR3 is made up of 12 amino acids. The chain joins TRBV2 to TRBJ2-1, with 8 bases lining up with TRBD1. Material: peripheral blood, obtained in the second trimester of pregnancy. The sequence was obtained from a female donor with multiple sclerosis, enrolled in a pregnancy study. The CDR3 loop reads CASSPTGDEQFF. DNA for the CDR3: TGTGCCAGCAGTCCGACAGGGGATGAGCAGTTCTTC. Complete variable domain (other parts from reference TRBV2 and TRBJ2-1): EPEVTQTPSHQVTQMGQEVILRCVPISNHLYFYWYRQILGQKVEFLVSFYNNEISEKSEIFDDQFSVERPDGSNFTLKIRSTKLEDSAMYFCASSPTGDEQFFGPGTRLTVL.